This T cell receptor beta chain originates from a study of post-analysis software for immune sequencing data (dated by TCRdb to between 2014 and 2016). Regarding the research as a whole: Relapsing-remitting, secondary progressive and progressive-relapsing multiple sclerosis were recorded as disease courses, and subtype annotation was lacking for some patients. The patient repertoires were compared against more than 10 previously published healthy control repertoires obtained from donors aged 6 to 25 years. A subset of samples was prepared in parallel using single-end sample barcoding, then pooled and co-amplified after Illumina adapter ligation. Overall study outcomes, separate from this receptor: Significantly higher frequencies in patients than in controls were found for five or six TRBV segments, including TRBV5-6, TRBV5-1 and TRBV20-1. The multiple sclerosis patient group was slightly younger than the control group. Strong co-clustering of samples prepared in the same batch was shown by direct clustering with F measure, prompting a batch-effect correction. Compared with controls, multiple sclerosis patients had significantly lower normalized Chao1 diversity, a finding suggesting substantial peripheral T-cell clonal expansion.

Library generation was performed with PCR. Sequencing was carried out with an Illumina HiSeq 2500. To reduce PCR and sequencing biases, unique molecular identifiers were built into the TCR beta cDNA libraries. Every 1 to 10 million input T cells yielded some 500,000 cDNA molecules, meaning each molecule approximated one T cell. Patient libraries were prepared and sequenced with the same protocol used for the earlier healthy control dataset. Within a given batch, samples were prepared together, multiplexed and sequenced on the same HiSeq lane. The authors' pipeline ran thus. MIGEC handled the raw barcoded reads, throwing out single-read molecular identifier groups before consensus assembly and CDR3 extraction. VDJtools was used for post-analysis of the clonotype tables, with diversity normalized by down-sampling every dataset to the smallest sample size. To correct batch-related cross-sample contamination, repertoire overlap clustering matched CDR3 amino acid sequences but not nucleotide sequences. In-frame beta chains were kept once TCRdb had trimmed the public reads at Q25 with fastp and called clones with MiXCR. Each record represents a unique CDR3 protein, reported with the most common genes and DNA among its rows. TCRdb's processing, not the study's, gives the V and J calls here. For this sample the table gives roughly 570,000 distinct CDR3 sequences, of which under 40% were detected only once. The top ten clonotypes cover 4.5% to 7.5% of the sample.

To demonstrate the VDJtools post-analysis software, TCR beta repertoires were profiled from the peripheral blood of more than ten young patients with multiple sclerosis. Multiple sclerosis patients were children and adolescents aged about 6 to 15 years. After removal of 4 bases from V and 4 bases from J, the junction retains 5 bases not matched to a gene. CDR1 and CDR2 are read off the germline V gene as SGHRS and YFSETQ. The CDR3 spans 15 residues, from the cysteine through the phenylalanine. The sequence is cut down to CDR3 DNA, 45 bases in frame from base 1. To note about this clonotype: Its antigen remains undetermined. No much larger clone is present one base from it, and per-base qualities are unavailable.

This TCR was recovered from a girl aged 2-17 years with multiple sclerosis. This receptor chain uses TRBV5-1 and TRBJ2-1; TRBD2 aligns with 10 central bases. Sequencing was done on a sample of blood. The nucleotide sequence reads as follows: TGCGCCAGCAGCCATTTAGCGGGGGGATACAATGAGCAGTTCTTC. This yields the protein CASSHLAGGYNEQFF.